A selection of T cell receptor beta chains follows, all from one sample in a study of monozygotic twins with inflammatory bowel disease. TCRdb re-analyzed the 5' RACE reads; it lists each CDR3 protein once, without DNA. The sample yields a few hundred thousand distinct CDR3 sequences, of which the top ten take up roughly 1.7%. The sample taken for sequencing was blood. The origin of the receptors is a human donor with ulcerative colitis or Crohn's disease, or a healthy co-twin of an affected twin (not recorded which). Each CDR3 is given with its conserved first and last residue.

CDR3aa,j_gene,len,v_gene
CASSQGGTGTQYF,TRBJ2-5,13,TRBV14
CSIARALARNEQFF,TRBJ2-1,14,TRBV29-1
CASSFSRLTEAFF,TRBJ1-1,13,TRBV11-2
CASSLSNSFTDTQYF,TRBJ2-3,15,TRBV11-2
CASSLEYEAFF,TRBJ1-1,11,TRBV11-2
CASSVTGNFPNTEAFF,TRBJ1-1,16,TRBV9
CASSLDSFNEQFF,TRBJ2-1,13,TRBV7-6
CASSFRLAGEQYF,TRBJ2-7,13,TRBV7-2
CSARTELYYEQFF,TRBJ2-1,13,TRBV20-1
CSATTPSGGYTF,TRBJ1-2,12,TRBV20-1
CAISGGLAGGITFQETQYF,TRBJ2-5,19,TRBV10-3
CSAGGTGSLSYNEQFF,TRBJ2-1,16,TRBV20-1
CASSYATNPDRRGNQPQHF,TRBJ1-5,19,TRBV6-7
CASSRSGTVWGEKLFF,TRBJ1-4,16,TRBV6-1
CSVEAWGRPETQYF,TRBJ2-5,14,TRBV29-1
CASRGWGEWTEAFF,TRBJ1-1,14,TRBV11-2
CASSYLGSYEQYF,TRBJ2-7,13,TRBV6-2/TRBV6-3
CATSDSRTGQAFF,TRBJ1-1,13,TRBV24-1
CASSKVRNTEAFF,TRBJ1-1,13,TRBV3-1
CASSSDSDYEQYF,TRBJ2-7,13,TRBV11-1
CASSSYSGSPKNIQYF,TRBJ2-4,16,TRBV5-1
CASTNQGDYGYTF,TRBJ1-2,13,TRBV6-5
CASRKGATYEQYF,TRBJ2-7,13,TRBV6-1
CTSSLGSVQTQYF,TRBJ2-5,13,TRBV5-6
CASSSGQSAETQYF,TRBJ2-5,14,TRBV6-6
CASSVGTSGANVLTF,TRBJ2-6,15,TRBV9
CSARIPGLPYEQYF,TRBJ2-7,14,TRBV20-1
CASSVERDNEQFF,TRBJ2-1,13,TRBV9
CASSFTGNQPQHF,TRBJ1-5,13,TRBV7-2
CASRRDISYEQNF,TRBJ2-7,13,TRBV5-1
CASSEYSTGDRGRGNVEAFF,TRBJ1-1,20,TRBV25-1
CASSSGRGGYNEQFF,TRBJ2-1,15,TRBV7-9
CASIRQGRHGYTF,TRBJ1-2,13,TRBV2
CSVTRGELADTQYF,TRBJ2-3,14,TRBV29-1
CASSIGPRGANTGELFF,TRBJ2-2,17,TRBV19
CAISLPPGDRGLSGELFF,TRBJ2-2,18,TRBV10-3
CSALALEPSSYEQYF,TRBJ2-7,15,TRBV20-1
CARGRFGGTEAFF,TRBJ1-1,13,TRBV7-2
CASSSLGGRAGANVLTF,TRBJ2-6,17,TRBV5-1
CASNIRDRAGYTF,TRBJ1-2,13,TRBV28
CASSLPFRDSPYNEQFF,TRBJ2-1,17,TRBV12-3/TRBV12-4